The clone carrying this TCR beta chain showed up many times. What it binds is unknown. V dropped 2 bases and J dropped 6; count of bases not matched to a gene: 4. The CDR3 is made up of 14 amino acids. Germline CDR1 is SGHTA and CDR2 is FQGNSA. The sample originates from a study of T-cell reconstitution after alpha-beta-depleted transplantation in children. Study-level points and caveats: The origin of alpha-beta T cells about two months after transplant was reportedly several hundred expanded graft clones. Surviving recipient cells, namely T cells and thymic progenitors, were the source of high day-60 TCRbeta diversity in some patients. Once a year had passed after transplant, T-cell counts and diversity came mostly from newly produced T cells.

This sample's TCRbeta library carried unique molecular identifier barcodes. Each CDR3 protein is one row after TCRdb ran MiXCR on the PCR reads. The table includes hundreds of thousands of distinct CDR3 sequences, around 13% detected once. Sequenced material: PBMCs, taken before TCRalphabeta/CD19-depleted stem cell transplant. The origin of this receptor is a girl aged 2-15 years with congenital amegakaryocytic thrombocytopenia, due to receive a stem cell transplant. The chain joins TRBV7-2 to TRBJ2-1, with 7 positions matching TRBD2. The CDR3 loop is CASSLFSGANEQFF. CDR3 DNA sequence: TGTGCCAGCAGCTTATTCAGCGGGGCCAATGAGCAGTTCTTC. The variable domain in full, completed from reference TRBV7-2 and TRBJ2-1, reads GAGVSQSPSNKVTEKGKDVELRCDPISGHTALYWYRQSLGQGLEFLIYFQGNSAPDKSGLPSDRFSAERTGGSVSTLTIQRTQQEDSAVYLCASSLFSGANEQFFGPGTRLTVL.